This TCR beta chain is drawn from a study of blood T cell repertoires in COVID-19. As processed by the authors: Estimation of nucleated cell counts was performed using reference gene primer amplification. Data came from immunoSEQ multiplex PCR; TCRdb stores just in-frame clones and leaves some out. For V, J and clone size, that table is used; D and trimming come from the DNA. The sample holds 200,000 to 300,000 clones; about 91% are singletons and the top ten take 2% to 3%. Germline assignment: CDR1 LNHDA and CDR2 SQIVND (reference sequence). The CDR3 is 13 amino acids. V was cut by 4 bases and J by 3 bases, with 6 bases left in between.

The sample comprised peripheral blood. The chain has TRBV19 and TRBJ2-2; no reliable D call. This TCR was recovered from a person in their late teens or twenties with COVID-19, enrolled during active disease. The CDR3 sequence: CASSRRDTGELFF. In nucleotides, the CDR3 is TGTGCCAGTAGTAGACGGGACACCGGGGAGCTGTTTTTT.